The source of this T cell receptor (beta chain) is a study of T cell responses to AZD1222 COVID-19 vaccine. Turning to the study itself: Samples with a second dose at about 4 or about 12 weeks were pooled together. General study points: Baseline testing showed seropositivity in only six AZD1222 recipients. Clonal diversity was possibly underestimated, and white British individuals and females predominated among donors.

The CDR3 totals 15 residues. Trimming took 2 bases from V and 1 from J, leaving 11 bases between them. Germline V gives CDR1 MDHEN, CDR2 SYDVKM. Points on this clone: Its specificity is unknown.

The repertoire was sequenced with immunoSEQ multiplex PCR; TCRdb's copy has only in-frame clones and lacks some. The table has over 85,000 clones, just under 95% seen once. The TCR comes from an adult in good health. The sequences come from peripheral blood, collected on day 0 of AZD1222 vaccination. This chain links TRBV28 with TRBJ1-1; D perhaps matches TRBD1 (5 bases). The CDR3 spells CASSLMGDWNTEAFF. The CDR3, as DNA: TGTGCCAGCAGTTTAATGGGGGATTGGAACACTGAAGCTTTCTTT.